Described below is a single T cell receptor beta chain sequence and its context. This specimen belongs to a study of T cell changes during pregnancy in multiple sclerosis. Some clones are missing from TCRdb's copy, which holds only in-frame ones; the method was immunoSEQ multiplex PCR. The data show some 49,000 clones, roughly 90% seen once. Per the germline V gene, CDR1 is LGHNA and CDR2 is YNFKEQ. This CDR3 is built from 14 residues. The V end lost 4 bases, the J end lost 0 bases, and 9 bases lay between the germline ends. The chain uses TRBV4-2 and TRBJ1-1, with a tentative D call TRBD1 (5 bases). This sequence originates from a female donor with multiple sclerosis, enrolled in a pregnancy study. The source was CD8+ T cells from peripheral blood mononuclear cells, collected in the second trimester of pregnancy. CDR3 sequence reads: CASSPGVLNTEAFF. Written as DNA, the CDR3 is TGTGCCAGCAGCCCGGGGGTGCTGAACACTGAAGCTTTCTTT.